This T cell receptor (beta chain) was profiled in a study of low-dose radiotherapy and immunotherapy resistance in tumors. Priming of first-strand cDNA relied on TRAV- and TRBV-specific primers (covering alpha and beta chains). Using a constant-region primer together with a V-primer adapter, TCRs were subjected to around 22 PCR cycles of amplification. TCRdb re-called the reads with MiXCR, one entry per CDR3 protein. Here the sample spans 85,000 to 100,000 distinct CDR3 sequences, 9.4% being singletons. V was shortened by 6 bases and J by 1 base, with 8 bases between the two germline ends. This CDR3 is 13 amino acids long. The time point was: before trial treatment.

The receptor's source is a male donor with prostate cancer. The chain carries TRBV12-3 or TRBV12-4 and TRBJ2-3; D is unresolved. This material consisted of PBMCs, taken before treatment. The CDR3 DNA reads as TGTGCCAGCAGCCTCCTCCGCACAGATACGCAGTATTTT. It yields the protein CASSLLRTDTQYF.